A selection of T cell receptor beta chains follows, all from one sample in a study of identical twins. TCRdb ran MiXCR on the 5' RACE reads and lists one entry per CDR3 protein. The data contain approximately 1.8 million distinct CDR3 sequences, about 31% of them singletons. The sample was cord blood. These receptors were obtained from a newborn girl in good health. Both conserved end residues are part of each CDR3.

j_call	cdr3_length	v_call	cdr3_aa
TRBJ1-1	12	TRBV20-1	CRVAGIEREAFF
TRBJ1-2	13	TRBV6-5	CASSYSGTHGYTF
TRBJ2-4	17	TRBV6-5	CASSYSGREGAKNIQYF
TRBJ2-1	17	TRBV20-1	CSARSSGGASSYNEQFF
TRBJ2-1	14	TRBV12-3/TRBV12-4	CASTTDLLNNEQFF
TRBJ2-7	17	TRBV20-1	CSARPLFPRTGFYEQYF
TRBJ2-7	14	TRBV5-1	CASLAVEASDEQYF
TRBJ2-7	12	TRBV20-1	CSPKDKSYEQYF
TRBJ1-4	18	TRBV4-1	CASSPRGRGLATNEKLFF
TRBJ1-2	15	TRBV28	CASSLGDREHYGYTF
TRBJ2-7	15	TRBV21-1	CASSKRRGRPYEQYF
TRBJ1-1	16	TRBV3-1	CASSQEWGRRNTEAFF
TRBJ2-7	12	TRBV2	CASTGEGYEQYF
TRBJ2-2	14	TRBV19	CASSIGPNTGELFF
TRBJ2-7	15	TRBV10-3	CAISEAAVLSYEQYF
TRBJ2-1	18	TRBV5-1	CASSLLGTSGSLDNEQFF
TRBJ2-7	13	TRBV7-2	CASSVGRAGREYF
TRBJ2-1	15	TRBV14	CASSQGGGLYNEQFF
TRBJ2-5	15	TRBV7-2	CASSLDRQPQETQYF
TRBJ2-1	17	TRBV20-1	CSATGLAGVRTYNEQFF
TRBJ2-7	11	TRBV24-1	CATSDGYEQYF
TRBJ2-1	16	TRBV5-1	CASSLTLAGGADEQFF
TRBJ2-1	15	TRBV5-1	CASSLGGRRYNEQFF
TRBJ2-7	16	TRBV20-1	CSARESGLVGSYEQYF
TRBJ2-1	15	TRBV7-2	CASGQRERVYNEQFF
TRBJ2-3	14	TRBV27	CASSLGPWADTQYF
TRBJ2-7	13	TRBV6-5	CASSYGISYEQYF
TRBJ2-1	18	TRBV4-1	CAGSQDRSTGKSYSEQFF
TRBJ2-1	17	TRBV4-2	CASSQEPLRLARNEQFF
TRBJ2-4	13	TRBV20-1	CSATGGAKNIQYF
TRBJ2-1	13	TRBV28	CASSFFTRPGQFF
TRBJ1-5	12	TRBV2	CASTGELQPQHF
TRBJ1-1	13	TRBV7-9	CASRNHRLTEAFF
TRBJ1-6	15	TRBV14	CASSQSTGARSPLHF
TRBJ2-4	20	TRBV20-1	CSARTHKLGAFPVVENIQYF
TRBJ2-3	13	TRBV29-1	CSVFDRYTDTQYF
TRBJ2-7	15	TRBV7-8	CASSLVSRQSYEQYF
TRBJ2-7	11	TRBV2	CASSVPGTSVF
TRBJ2-3	17	TRBV4-2	CASSLRISGSSTDTQYF
TRBJ1-4	16	TRBV2	CASSQLCRGNGEKLFF
TRBJ2-3	15	TRBV28	CASSLWGGGKDTQYF
TRBJ2-7	14	TRBV5-1	CASSLLAGTDEQYF
TRBJ2-3	17	TRBV15	CATSRVFPGTSGDTQYF
TRBJ2-3	16	TRBV2	CASSEADTASTDTQYF
TRBJ2-7	13	TRBV10-3	CAISSGRSYEQYF
TRBJ1-2	16	TRBV21-1	CASSKDGRGRPYGYTF